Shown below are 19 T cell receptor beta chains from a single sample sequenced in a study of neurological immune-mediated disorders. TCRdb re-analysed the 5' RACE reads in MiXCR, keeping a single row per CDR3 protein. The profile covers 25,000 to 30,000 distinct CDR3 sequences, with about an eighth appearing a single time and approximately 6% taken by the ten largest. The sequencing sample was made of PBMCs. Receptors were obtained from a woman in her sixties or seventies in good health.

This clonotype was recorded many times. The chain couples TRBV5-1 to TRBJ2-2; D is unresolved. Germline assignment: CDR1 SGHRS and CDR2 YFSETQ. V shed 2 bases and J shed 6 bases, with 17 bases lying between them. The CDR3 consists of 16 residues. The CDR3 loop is CASSFLGSGLPGELFF. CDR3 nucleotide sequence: TGCGCCAGCAGCTTTCTGGGGTCGGGTCTCCCCGGGGAGCTGTTTTTT.

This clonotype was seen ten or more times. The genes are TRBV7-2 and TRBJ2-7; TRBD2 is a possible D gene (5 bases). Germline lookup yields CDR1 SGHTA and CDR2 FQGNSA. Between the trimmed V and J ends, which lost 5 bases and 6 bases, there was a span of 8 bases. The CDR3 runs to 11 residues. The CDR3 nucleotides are TGTGCCAGCAGCCCCGGGGTCGAGCAGTACTTC. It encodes CASSPGVEQYF.

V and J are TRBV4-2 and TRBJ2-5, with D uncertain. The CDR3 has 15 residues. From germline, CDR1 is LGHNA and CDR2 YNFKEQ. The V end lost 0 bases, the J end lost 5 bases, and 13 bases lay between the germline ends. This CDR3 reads CASSQDDGLGETQYF. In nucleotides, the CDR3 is TGTGCCAGCAGCCAAGATGACGGGCTAGGGGAGACCCAGTACTTC.

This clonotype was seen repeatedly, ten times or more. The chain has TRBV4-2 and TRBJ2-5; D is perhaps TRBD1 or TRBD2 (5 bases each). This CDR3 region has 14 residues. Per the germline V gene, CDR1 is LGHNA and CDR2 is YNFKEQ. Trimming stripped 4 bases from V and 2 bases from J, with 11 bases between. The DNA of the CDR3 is TGTGCCAGCAGCCCAGGGACGGCGCAAGAGACCCAGTACTTC. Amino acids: CASSPGTAQETQYF.

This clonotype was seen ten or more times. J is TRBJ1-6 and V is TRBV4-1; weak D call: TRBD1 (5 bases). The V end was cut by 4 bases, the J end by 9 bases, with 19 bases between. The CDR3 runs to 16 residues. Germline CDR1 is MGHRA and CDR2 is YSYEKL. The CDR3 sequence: CASSPVGRDLVSPLHF. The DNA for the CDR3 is TGCGCCAGCAGCCCAGTTGGGAGGGACCTCGTTTCACCCCTCCACTTT.

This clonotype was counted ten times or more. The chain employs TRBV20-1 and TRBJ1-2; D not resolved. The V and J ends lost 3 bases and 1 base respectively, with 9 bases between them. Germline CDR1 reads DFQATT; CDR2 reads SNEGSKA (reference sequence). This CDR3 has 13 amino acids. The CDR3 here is CSASKDGNYGYTF. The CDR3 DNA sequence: TGCAGTGCTAGCAAGGACGGTAACTATGGCTACACCTTC.

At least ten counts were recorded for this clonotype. The CDR3 coding sequence is TGCGCCAGCACTCACCAGGGGCAAGAGACCCAGTACTTC. This encodes CASTHQGQETQYF. The chain links TRBV5-1 to TRBJ2-5; D perhaps matches TRBD1 (6 bases). The germline V gene has CDR1 SGHRS and CDR2 YFSETQ. Trimming pared 6 bases from V and 2 bases from J, leaving 11 bases between. There are 13 residues in the CDR3.

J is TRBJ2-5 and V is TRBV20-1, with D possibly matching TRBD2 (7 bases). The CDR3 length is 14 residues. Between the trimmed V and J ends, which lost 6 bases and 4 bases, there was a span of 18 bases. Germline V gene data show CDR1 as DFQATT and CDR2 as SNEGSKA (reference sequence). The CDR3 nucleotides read TGCAGTGCCAGGGGCGGCGGGGGACTAGAGACCCAGTACTTC. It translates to CSARGGGGLETQYF.

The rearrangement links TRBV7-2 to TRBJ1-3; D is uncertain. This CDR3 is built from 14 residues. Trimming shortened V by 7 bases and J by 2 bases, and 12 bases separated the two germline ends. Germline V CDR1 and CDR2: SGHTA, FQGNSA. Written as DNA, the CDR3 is TGTGCCAGCATCTCTCTGTCCCCTGGAAACACCATATATTTT. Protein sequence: CASISLSPGNTIYF. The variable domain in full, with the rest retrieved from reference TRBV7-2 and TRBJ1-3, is GAGVSQSPSNKVTEKGKDVELRCDPISGHTALYWYRQSLGQGLEFLIYFQGNSAPDKSGLPSDRFSAERTGGSVSTLTIQRTQQEDSAVYLCASISLSPGNTIYFGEGSWLTVV.

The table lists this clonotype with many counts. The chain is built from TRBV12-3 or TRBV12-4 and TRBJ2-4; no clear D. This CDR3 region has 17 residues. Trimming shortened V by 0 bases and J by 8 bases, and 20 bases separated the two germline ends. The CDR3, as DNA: TGTGCCAGCAGTTTAGCGCTATGGGCCGACCGCATTGACATTCAGTACTTC. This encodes CASSLALWADRIDIQYF.

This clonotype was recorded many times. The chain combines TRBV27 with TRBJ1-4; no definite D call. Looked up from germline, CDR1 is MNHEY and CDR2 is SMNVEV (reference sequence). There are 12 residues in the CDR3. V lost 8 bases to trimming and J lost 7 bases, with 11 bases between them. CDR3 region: CASGIAGEKLFF. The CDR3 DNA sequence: TGTGCCAGCGGTATTGCGGGTGAAAAACTGTTTTTT.

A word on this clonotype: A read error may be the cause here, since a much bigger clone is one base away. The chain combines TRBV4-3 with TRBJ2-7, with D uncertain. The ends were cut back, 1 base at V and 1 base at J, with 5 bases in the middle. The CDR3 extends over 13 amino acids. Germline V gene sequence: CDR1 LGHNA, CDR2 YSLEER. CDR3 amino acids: CASSQGLSYEQYF. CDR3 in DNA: TGCGCCAGCAGCCAAGGACTGTCCTACGAGCAGTACTTC.

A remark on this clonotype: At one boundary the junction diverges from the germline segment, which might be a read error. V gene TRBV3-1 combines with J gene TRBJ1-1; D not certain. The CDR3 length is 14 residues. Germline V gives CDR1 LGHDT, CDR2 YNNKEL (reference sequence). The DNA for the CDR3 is TGTGCCAGTAGCCAAGGGATCTCGAACACTGAAGCTCTCTTT. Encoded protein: CASSQGISNTEALF.

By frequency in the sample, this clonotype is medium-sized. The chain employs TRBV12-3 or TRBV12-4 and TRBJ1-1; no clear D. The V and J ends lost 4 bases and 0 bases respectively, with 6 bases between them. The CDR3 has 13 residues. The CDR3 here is CASSSLLNTEAFF. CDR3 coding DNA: TGTGCCAGCAGTTCCCTCTTGAACACTGAAGCTTTCTTT.

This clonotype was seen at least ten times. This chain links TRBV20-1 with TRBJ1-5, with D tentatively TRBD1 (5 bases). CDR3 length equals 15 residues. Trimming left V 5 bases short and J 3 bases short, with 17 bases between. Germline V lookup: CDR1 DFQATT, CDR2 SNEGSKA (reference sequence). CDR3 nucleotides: TGCAGTGCTCGACAGAGGGCAAAGGACAATCAGCCCCAGCATTTT. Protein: CSARQRAKDNQPQHF.

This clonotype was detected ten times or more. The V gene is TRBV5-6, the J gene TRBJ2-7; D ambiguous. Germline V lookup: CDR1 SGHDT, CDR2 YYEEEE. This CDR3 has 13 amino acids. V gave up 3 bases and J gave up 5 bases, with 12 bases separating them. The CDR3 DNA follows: TGTGCCAGCAGCTCTCCAGGATTCCACGAGCAGTACTTC. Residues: CASSSPGFHEQYF. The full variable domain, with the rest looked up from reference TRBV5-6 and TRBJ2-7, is DAGVTQSPTHLIKTRGQQVTLRCSPKSGHDTVSWYQQALGQGPQFIFQYYEEEERQRGNFPDRFSGHQFPNYSSELNVNALLLGDSALYLCASSSPGFHEQYFGPGTRLTVT.

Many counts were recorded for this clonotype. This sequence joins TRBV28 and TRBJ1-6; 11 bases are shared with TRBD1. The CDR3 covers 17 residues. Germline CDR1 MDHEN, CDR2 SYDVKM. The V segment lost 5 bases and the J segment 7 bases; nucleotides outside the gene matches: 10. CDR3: CASSPRGQGARNSPLHF. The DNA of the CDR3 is TGTGCCAGCAGTCCGAGAGGACAGGGGGCGCGAAATTCACCCCTCCACTTT.

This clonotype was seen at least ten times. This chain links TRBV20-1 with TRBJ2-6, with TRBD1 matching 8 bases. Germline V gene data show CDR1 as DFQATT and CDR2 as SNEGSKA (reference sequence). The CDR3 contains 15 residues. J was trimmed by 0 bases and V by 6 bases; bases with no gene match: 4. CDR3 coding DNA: TGCAGTGCGCGGGACAGGCTCTCTGGGGCCAACGTCCTGACTTTC. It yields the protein CSARDRLSGANVLTF.

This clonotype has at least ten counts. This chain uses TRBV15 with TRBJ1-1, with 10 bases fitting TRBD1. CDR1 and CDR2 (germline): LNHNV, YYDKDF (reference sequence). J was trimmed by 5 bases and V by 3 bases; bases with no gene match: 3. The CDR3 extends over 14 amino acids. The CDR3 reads CATSRDRGRTEAFF. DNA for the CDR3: TGTGCCACCAGCAGGGACAGGGGGAGAACTGAAGCTTTCTTT.